Shown below are 20 T cell receptor beta chains from a single sample sequenced in a study of blood T cell repertoires in COVID-19 (dated by TCRdb to about 2020). The receptor library was made with the immunoSEQ multiplex PCR assay. TCRdb mirrors the immuneACCESS table, restricted to in-frame sequences. Some clones are absent from its copies; in checked studies, under half trace to an unresolved V gene, and the reason for the others is unknown. The sample table lists roughly 58,000 clones, about 66% of them with a count of one. The top ten clonotypes cover roughly 50% of the sample. Sequencing was done on a sample of PBMCs or T cells enriched from blood (not recorded which). The receptors stem from a woman aged 55-75 years who had been exposed to COVID-19.

To note about this clone: The same CDR3 can be traced to other DNA sequences in this sample. V is TRBV10-1 and J is TRBJ2-2; D call uncertain. The germline CDR1 and CDR2 sequences are WNHNN and SYGVQD (reference sequence). The CDR3 covers 13 residues. V was shortened by 6 bases and J by 5 bases, with 10 bases between the two germline ends. The CDR3 reads CASSSSGTGELFF. The CDR3 DNA is TGCGCCAGCAGCTCTTCAGGAACCGGGGAGCTGTTTTTT.

The gene calls are TRBV6-5 and TRBJ2-7; TRBD2 is a possible D gene (5 bases). V lost 8 bases and J 6 bases, leaving 20 bases between the germline ends. The CDR3 loop spans 14 amino acids. Germline V gene sequence: CDR1 MNHEY, CDR2 SVGAGI. The CDR3 bases are TGTGCCAGCGGGAGCCGGCGGTCGACCATCGAGCAGTACTTC. Protein: CASGSRRSTIEQYF.

This sequence joins TRBV6-5 and TRBJ2-3; maybe TRBD2 (5 bases). Deletions cut 6 bases from V and 2 bases from J, with 9 bases between. The CDR3 runs to 13 residues. Germline CDR1 reads MNHEY; CDR2 reads SVGAGI. The CDR3 is CASSGVFTDTQYF. Here the CDR3 DNA reads TGTGCCAGCAGCGGGGTTTTCACAGATACGCAGTATTTT.

V and J are TRBV4-2 and TRBJ2-3; 10 bases are a match to TRBD2. Trimming removed 0 bases from V and 0 bases from J; junction bases left unmatched: 12. This CDR3 comprises 20 residues. Looked up from germline, CDR1 is LGHNA and CDR2 is YNFKEQ. The chain's CDR3 is CASSQEGASGGDASTDTQYF. The CDR3 nucleotides are TGTGCCAGCAGCCAAGAAGGGGCTAGCGGGGGCGATGCCAGCACAGATACGCAGTATTTT.

Many counts were recorded for this clone. This rearrangement joins TRBV6-2 or TRBV6-3 to TRBJ1-3; TRBD1 is a possible D gene (5 bases). CDR3 length equals 18 residues. With 4 bases removed from V and 7 bases from J, the gap between germline ends came to 26 bases. The germline V gene encodes CDR1 MNHEY and CDR2 SVGEGT. The DNA for the CDR3 is TGTGCCAGCAGTTGCGACTTGGACGGGACTATCTTCTGTAACACCATATATTTT. Translating gives CASSCDLDGTIFCNTIYF.

This clone appeared a single time. The V gene is TRBV28, the J gene TRBJ1-3, with D perhaps matching TRBD1 (6 bases). Germline values: CDR1 MDHEN, CDR2 SYDVKM. The CDR3 is made up of 15 amino acids. Trimming took 8 bases from V and 0 from J, leaving 14 bases between them. The CDR3 DNA reads as TGTGCCAGCCGGCCCGGGGACAACTCTGGAAACACCATATATTTT. This sequence encodes CASRPGDNSGNTIYF. Filled out from reference TRBV28 and TRBJ1-3, the complete variable domain reads DVKVTQSSRYLVKRTGEKVFLECVQDMDHENMFWYRQDPGLGLRLIYFSYDVKMKEKGDIPEGYSVSREKKERFSLILESASTNQTSMYLCASRPGDNSGNTIYFGEGSWLTVV.

This clone occurred a few times. V is TRBV2 and J is TRBJ1-4; D is perhaps TRBD1 (5 bases). Trimming left V 1 base short and J 7 bases short, with 10 bases between. Germline assignment: CDR1 SNHLY and CDR2 FYNNEI. CDR3 size: 14 residues. The CDR3 DNA reads as TGTGCCAGCAGTGAAGGCCAGGGTGGTGAAAAACTGTTTTTT. It codes for CASSEGQGGEKLFF.

V and J are TRBV10-2 and TRBJ2-7, with 15 bases matching TRBD2. Germline CDR1 and CDR2: WSHSY and SAAADI. V shed 4 bases, J shed 4 bases, and the junction held 5 bases outside the gene matches. The CDR3 has 16 amino acids. The CDR3, as DNA: TGCGCCAGCAGTGGCCCCGGACTAGCGGGAGGGTACGAGCAGTACTTC. Translated, it gives CASSGPGLAGGYEQYF.

This clone was detected many times. The chain employs TRBV6-1 and TRBJ1-2; D gene unclear. Trimming removed 0 bases at V and 5 bases at J, with 13 bases between. CDR1 and CDR2 (germline): MNHNS, SASEGT. This CDR3 has 15 residues. This chain's CDR3 is CASSEALKQLYGYTF. DNA of the CDR3: TGTGCCAGCAGTGAAGCGCTTAAACAGCTATATGGCTACACCTTC.

By share, this clone ranks as medium-sized. The chain has TRBV28 and TRBJ2-5, with TRBD2 identical over 7 bases. The CDR3 runs 12 residues. The V segment lost 10 bases and the J segment 3 bases; nucleotides outside the gene matches: 5. CDR1 and CDR2 from the germline V gene are MDHEN and SYDVKM. In nucleotides, the CDR3 is TGTGCCACTTCCGGGACTAAAGAGACCCAGTACTTC. Translating gives CATSGTKETQYF.

This sequence joins TRBV25-1 and TRBJ1-2, with D perhaps TRBD1 (5 bases). This CDR3 spans 14 amino acids. Trimming took 6 bases from V and 7 from J, leaving 18 bases between them. The V gene's germline CDR1 is MGHDK and CDR2 SYGVNS. The CDR3 is CASRQSLQGSGYTF. The CDR3 region has the DNA TGTGCCAGCAGACAATCACTTCAGGGATCTGGCTACACCTTC.

This clone showed up just a few times. This chain links TRBV30 with TRBJ2-6; 7 bases fit TRBD1. This CDR3 has 16 amino acids. Per germline, CDR1 GTSNPN and CDR2 SVGIG (reference sequence). V dropped 4 bases and J dropped 0; count of bases not matched to a gene: 6. The CDR3 is CAWKGDSHSGANVLTF. The CDR3 DNA reads as TGTGCCTGGAAAGGGGACAGCCACTCTGGGGCCAACGTCCTGACTTTC.

The gene calls are TRBV20-1 and TRBJ1-2, with D unclear. The CDR3 loop spans 11 amino acids. Germline V lookup: CDR1 DFQATT, CDR2 SNEGSKA (reference sequence). The ends were cut back, 2 bases at V and 2 bases at J, with 3 bases in the middle. The CDR3 region is CSARPNYGYTF. In DNA form, the CDR3 reads TGCAGTGCTAGACCAAACTATGGCTACACCTTC.

In its sample, this clone was seen once. J is TRBJ2-3 and V is TRBV2; TRBD2 aligns across 16 bases. CDR3 length: 18 residues. J gave up 2 bases and V 6 bases, and 8 bases lay outside the gene matches. Per germline, CDR1 SNHLY and CDR2 FYNNEI. CDR3 sequence reads: CASSPGLAGGTTTDTQYF. CDR3 bases: TGTGCCAGCAGCCCGGGACTAGCGGGGGGGACCACCACAGATACGCAGTATTTT.

This rearrangement joins TRBV3-1 (or the pseudogene TRBV3-2) to TRBJ1-2, with 8 positions matching TRBD1. V shed 4 bases and J 7 bases; nucleotides not matched to a gene: 8. CDR1 LGHDT and CDR2 YNNKEL come from the germline V gene (reference sequence). This CDR3 spans 14 amino acids. In DNA, the CDR3 is TGTGCCAGCAGCCCGACAGGGGCCGGGGGTGGCTACACCTTC. This encodes CASSPTGAGGGYTF.

V usage is TRBV3-1 (or the pseudogene TRBV3-2) and J usage is TRBJ1-1, with TRBD1 identical over 8 bases. V dropped 2 bases and J dropped 1; count of bases not matched to a gene: 6. CDR1 is LGHDT and CDR2 is YNNKEL in the germline V gene (reference sequence). This CDR3 region has 16 residues. CDR3 bases: TGTGCCAGCAGCCAATCCTGGGACAGGACGAACACTGAAGCTTTCTTT. This gives the protein CASSQSWDRTNTEAFF.

The chain couples TRBV24-1 to TRBJ1-1; 11 bases line up with TRBD1. V lost 3 bases to trimming and J lost 10 bases; unmatched junction nucleotides: 6. The CDR3 extends over 14 amino acids. CDR1 KGHDR and CDR2 SFDVKD come from the germline V gene. This chain's CDR3 is CATSDPGQGVGAFF. The CDR3 nucleotides are TGTGCCACCAGTGATCCGGGACAGGGGGTAGGAGCTTTCTTT.

This clone was picked up a small number of times. The V call is TRBV19, the J call TRBJ1-5; perhaps TRBD1 as D (6 bases). V shed 2 bases and J shed 1 base, with 15 bases lying between them. This CDR3 has 17 amino acids. The germline CDR1 and CDR2 sequences are LNHDA and SQIVND (reference sequence). CDR3 coding DNA: TGTGCCAGTAGTATAAGGGGGACAAGGAGGAGCAATCAGCCCCAGCATTTT. Translated, it gives CASSIRGTRRSNQPQHF.

V usage is TRBV5-5 and J usage is TRBJ1-1; D gene unclear. The CDR3 totals 14 residues. Germline V lookup: CDR1 SGHKS, CDR2 YYEKEE (reference sequence). The V end lost 4 bases, the J end lost 3 bases, and 13 bases lay between the germline ends. CDR3: CASSPRGSYTEAFF. The CDR3 DNA reads TGTGCCAGCAGCCCCCGGGGATCTTACACTGAAGCTTTCTTT.

This clone is large by share. The V gene is TRBV7-2, the J gene TRBJ2-1; 9 nucleotides agree with TRBD2. Germline CDR1 and CDR2: SGHTA and FQGNSA. The CDR3 extends over 14 amino acids. J lost 7 bases, V lost 1 base, and 2 bases had no gene match. The DNA for the CDR3 is TGTGCCAGCAGCTTAGTAGCGGGAGCTAATGAGCAGTTCTTC. Its translation: CASSLVAGANEQFF.